This T cell receptor beta chain was documented in a study of shared clonotypes between healthy human individuals. Study-wide results and limits: Only blood was sampled, and tissue TCR repertoires likely differ from blood ones.

CDR1 SGHRS and CDR2 YFSETQ come from the germline V gene. V gave up 3 bases and J gave up 5 bases, with 24 bases separating them. The CDR3 is 17 residues long. The table came from immunoSEQ multiplex PCR; TCRdb's copy has only in-frame clones and leaves some out. The table includes 950,000 to 1,100,000 clones, approximately 80% detected once. A note on this clone: Its antigen remains unidentified.

The study separated CD4+ cells into CD45RA+ naive and CD45RA-negative memory subsets. This sequence was found in a man in his late teens or twenties in good health. Some clones in this sample may be carry-over from other donors' samples. The rearrangement links TRBV5-1 to TRBJ2-7; D perhaps matches TRBD2 (7 bases). Sequencing was performed on memory CD4+ T cells from PBMCs. Subset of the sample: CD45RA-negative fraction. CDR3: CASSWAGAGEGKNEQYF. The CDR3 nucleotides read TGCGCCAGCAGCTGGGCCGGGGCAGGGGAGGGCAAAAACGAGCAGTACTTC. Variable domain in full (rest from reference TRBV5-1 and TRBJ2-7): KAGVTQTPRYLIKTRGQQVTLSCSPISGHRSVSWYQQTPGQGLQFLFEYFSETQRNKGNFPGRFSGRQFSNSRSEMNVSTLELGDSALYLCASSWAGAGEGKNEQYFGPGTRLTVT.